The subject of this entry is one T cell receptor beta chain. TCRdb keeps only in-frame clones here, not all; method: immunoSEQ multiplex PCR. Among some 98,000 clones listed, approximately 84% were seen once. The source of the sample is a study of blood T cell repertoires in COVID-19. V was clipped by 1 base and J by 7 bases; unmatched bases: 3. The V gene's germline CDR1 is MNHNS and CDR2 SASEGT. CDR3 length: 13 amino acids. The chain uses TRBV6-1 and TRBJ1-1; 7 nucleotides match TRBD1. Sequencing was carried out using peripheral blood. The receptor's source is a man between 65 and 85 years old with acute or convalescent COVID-19. CDR3 region: CASSEGTGFEAFF. CDR3 nucleotide sequence: TGTGCCAGCAGTGAAGGGACAGGTTTTGAAGCTTTCTTT.